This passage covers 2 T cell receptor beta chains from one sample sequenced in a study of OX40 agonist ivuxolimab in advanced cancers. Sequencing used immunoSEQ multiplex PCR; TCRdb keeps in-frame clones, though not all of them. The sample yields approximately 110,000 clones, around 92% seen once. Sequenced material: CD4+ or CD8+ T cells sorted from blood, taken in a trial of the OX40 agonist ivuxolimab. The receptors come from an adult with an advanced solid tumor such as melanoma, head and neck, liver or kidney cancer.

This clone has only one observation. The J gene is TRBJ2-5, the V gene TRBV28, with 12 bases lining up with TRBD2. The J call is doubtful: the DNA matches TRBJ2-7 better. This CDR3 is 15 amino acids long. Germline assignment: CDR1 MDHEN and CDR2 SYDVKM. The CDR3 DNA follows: TGTGCCAGCAGTCCCCCTAGCGGGAGGGCCCACGAGCAGTACTTC. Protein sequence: CASSPPSGRAHEQYF.

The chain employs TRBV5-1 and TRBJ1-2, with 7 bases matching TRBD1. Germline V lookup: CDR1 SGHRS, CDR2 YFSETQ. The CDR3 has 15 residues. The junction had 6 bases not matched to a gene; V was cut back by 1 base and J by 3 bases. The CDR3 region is CASSLTGDYYYGYTF. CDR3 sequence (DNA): TGCGCCAGCAGCTTGACAGGGGACTACTACTATGGCTACACCTTC.